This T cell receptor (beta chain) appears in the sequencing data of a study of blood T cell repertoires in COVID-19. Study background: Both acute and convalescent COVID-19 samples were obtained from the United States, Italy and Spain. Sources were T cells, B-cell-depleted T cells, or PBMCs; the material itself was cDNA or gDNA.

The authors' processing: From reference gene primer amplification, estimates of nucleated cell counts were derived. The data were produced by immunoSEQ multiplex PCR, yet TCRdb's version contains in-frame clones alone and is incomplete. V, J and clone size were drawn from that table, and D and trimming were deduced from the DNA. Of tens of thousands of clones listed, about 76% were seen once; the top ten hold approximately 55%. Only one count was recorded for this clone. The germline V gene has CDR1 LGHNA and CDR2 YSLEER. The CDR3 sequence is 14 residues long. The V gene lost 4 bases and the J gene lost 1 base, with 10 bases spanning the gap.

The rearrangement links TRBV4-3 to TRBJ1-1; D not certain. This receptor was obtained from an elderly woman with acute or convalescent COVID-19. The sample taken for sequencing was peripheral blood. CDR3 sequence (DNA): TGCGCCAGCAGCCCAATGACAACGAACACTGAAGCTTTCTTT. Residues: CASSPMTTNTEAFF.